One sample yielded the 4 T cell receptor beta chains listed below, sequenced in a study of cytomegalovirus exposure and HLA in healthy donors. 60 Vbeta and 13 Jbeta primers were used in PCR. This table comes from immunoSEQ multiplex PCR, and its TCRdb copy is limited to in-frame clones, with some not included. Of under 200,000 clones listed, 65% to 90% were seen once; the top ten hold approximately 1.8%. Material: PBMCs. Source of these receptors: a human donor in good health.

This CDR3 reads CASSQDADRGFQPQHF. CDR3 nucleotide sequence: TGCGCCAGCAGCCAAGATGCGGACAGGGGATTTCAGCCCCAGCATTTT. J is TRBJ1-5 and V is TRBV4-1; 9 positions agree with TRBD1. The germline CDR1 and CDR2 sequences are MGHRA and YSYEKL. The ends lost 0 bases at V and 6 bases at J; junction bases unmatched: 6. This CDR3 is built from 16 residues.

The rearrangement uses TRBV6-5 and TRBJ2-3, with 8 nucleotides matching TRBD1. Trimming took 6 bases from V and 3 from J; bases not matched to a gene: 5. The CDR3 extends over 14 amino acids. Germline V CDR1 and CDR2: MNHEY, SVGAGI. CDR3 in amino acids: CASSRGQGTDTQYF. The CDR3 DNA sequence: TGTGCCAGCAGCCGTGGACAGGGTACAGATACGCAGTATTTT.

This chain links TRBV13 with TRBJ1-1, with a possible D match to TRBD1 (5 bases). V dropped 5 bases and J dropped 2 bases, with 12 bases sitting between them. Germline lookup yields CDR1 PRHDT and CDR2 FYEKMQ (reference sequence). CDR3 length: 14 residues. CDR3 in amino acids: CASSQGTLNTEAFF. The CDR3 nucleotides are TGTGCCAGCAGCCAGGGTACTCTTAACACTGAAGCTTTCTTT.

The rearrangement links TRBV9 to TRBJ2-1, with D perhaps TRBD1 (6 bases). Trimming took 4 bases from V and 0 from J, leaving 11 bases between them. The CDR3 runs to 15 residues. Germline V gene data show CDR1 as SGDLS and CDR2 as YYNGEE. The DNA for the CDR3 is TGTGCCAGCAGCCCCCGGACAGCCTCCTACAATGAGCAGTTCTTC. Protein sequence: CASSPRTASYNEQFF. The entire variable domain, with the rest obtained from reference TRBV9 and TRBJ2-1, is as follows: DSGVTQTPKHLITATGQRVTLRCSPRSGDLSVYWYQQSLDQGLQFLIQYYNGEERAKGNILERFSAQQFPDLHSELNLSSLELGDSALYFCASSPRTASYNEQFFGPGTRLTVL.